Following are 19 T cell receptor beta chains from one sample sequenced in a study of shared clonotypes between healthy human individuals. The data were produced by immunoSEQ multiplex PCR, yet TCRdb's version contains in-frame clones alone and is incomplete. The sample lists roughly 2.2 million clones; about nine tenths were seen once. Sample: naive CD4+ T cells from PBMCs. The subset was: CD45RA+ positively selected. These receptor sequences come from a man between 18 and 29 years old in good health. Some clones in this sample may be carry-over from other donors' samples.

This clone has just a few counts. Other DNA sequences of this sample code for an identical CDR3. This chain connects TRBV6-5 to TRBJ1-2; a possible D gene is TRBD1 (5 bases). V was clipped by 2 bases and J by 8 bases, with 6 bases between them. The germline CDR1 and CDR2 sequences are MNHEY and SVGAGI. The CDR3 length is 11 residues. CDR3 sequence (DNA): TGTGCCAGCAGTTACAGGGGCGGCTACACCTTC. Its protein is CASSYRGGYTF.

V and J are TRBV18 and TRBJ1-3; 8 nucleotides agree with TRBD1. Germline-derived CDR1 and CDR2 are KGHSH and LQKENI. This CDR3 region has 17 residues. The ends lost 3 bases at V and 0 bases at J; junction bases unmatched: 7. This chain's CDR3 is CASSPWTGPSSGNTIYF. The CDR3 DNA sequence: TGTGCCAGCTCACCTTGGACAGGGCCCAGCTCTGGAAACACCATATATTTT.

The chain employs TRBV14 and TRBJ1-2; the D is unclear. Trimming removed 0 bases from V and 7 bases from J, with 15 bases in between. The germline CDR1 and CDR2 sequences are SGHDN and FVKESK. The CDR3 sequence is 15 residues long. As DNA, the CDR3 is TGTGCCAGCAGCCAAGATCAGTGGCATGCGGCTGGCTACACCTTC. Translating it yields CASSQDQWHAAGYTF. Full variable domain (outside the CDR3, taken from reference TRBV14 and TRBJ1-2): EAGVTQFPSHSVIEKGQTVTLRCDPISGHDNLYWYRRVMGKEIKFLLHFVKESKQDESGMPNNRFLAERTGGTYSTLKVQPAELEDSGVYFCASSQDQWHAAGYTFGSGTRLTVV.

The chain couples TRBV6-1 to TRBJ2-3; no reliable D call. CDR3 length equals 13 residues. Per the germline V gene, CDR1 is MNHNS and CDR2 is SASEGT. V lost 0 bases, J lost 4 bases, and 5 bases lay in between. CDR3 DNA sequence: TGTGCCAGCAGTGAAGCACCGGCAGATACGCAGTATTTT. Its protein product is CASSEAPADTQYF.

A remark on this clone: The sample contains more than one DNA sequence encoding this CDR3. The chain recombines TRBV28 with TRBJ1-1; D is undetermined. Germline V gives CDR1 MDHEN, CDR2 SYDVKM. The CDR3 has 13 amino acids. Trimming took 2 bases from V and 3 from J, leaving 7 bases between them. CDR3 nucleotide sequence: TGTGCCAGCAGTTTAGACACCTACACTGAAGCTTTCTTT. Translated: CASSLDTYTEAFF.

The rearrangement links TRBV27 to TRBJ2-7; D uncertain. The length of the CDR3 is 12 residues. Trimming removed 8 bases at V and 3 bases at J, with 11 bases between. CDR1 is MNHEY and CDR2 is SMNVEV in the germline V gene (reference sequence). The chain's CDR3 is CASGRLDYEQYF. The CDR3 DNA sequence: TGTGCCAGCGGACGCCTCGACTACGAGCAGTACTTC.

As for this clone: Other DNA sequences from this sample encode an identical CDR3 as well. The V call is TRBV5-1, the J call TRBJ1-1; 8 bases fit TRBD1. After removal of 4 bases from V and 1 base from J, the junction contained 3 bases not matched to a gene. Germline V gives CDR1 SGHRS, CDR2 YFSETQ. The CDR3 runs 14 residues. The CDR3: CASSLQGANTEAFF. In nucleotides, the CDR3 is TGCGCCAGCAGCCTCCAGGGGGCGAACACTGAAGCTTTCTTT.

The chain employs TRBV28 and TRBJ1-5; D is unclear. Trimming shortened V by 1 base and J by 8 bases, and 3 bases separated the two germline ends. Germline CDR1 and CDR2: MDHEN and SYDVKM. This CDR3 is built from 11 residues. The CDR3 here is CASSLSEPQHF. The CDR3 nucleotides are TGTGCCAGCAGTTTATCGGAGCCCCAGCATTTT.

CDR3: CASSYRPYYEQYF. The CDR3 DNA sequence: TGTGCCAGCAGTTATCGTCCGTACTACGAGCAGTACTTC. V usage is TRBV6-5 and J usage is TRBJ2-7; D gene unclear. This CDR3 contains 13 residues. Per the germline V gene, CDR1 is MNHEY and CDR2 is SVGAGI. With 3 bases removed from V and 3 bases from J, the gap between germline ends came to 9 bases.

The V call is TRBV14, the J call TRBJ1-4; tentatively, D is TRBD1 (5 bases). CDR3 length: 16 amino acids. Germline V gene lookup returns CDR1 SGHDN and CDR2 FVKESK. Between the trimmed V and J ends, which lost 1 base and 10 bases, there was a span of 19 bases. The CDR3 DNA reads TGTGCCAGCAGCCAAGGAGTGGTGGCAGGGAACGGAAAACTGTTTTTT. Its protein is CASSQGVVAGNGKLFF.

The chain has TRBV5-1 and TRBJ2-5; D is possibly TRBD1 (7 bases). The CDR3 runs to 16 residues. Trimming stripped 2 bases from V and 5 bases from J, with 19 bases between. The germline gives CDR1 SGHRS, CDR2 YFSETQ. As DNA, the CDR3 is TGCGCCAGCAGCTTTCAACCCCGGGACAGCGGGGAGACCCAGTACTTC. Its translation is CASSFQPRDSGETQYF.

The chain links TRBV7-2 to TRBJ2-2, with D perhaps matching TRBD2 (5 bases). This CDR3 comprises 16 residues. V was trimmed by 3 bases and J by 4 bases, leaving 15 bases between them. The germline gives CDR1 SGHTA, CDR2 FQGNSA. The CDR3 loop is CASSLILGELTGELFF. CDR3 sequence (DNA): TGTGCCAGCAGCTTGATCCTCGGGGAGCTCACCGGGGAGCTGTTTTTT.

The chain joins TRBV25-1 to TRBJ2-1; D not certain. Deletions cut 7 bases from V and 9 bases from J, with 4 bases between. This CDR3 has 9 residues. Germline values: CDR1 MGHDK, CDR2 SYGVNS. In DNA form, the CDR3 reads TGTGCCAGCAAGACTGAGCAGTTCTTC. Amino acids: CASKTEQFF.

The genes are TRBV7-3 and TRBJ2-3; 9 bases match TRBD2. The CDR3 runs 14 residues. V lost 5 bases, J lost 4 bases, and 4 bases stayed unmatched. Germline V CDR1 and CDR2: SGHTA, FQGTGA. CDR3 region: CASSGAGGADTQYF. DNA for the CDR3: TGTGCCAGCAGCGGAGCGGGAGGCGCAGATACGCAGTATTTT.

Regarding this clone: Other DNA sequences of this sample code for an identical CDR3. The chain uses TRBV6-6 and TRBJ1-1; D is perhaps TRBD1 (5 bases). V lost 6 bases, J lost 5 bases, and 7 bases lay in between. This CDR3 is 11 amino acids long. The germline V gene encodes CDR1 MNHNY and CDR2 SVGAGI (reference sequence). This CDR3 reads CASSQGTEAFF. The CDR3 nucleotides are TGTGCCAGCAGCCAGGGAACTGAAGCTTTCTTT.

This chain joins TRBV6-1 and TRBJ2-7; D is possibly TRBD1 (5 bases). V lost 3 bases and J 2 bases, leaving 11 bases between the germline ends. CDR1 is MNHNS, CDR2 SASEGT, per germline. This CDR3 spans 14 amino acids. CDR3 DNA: TGTGCCAGCAGTGAGGCAGGGTCGGCCTACGAGCAGTACTTC. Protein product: CASSEAGSAYEQYF.

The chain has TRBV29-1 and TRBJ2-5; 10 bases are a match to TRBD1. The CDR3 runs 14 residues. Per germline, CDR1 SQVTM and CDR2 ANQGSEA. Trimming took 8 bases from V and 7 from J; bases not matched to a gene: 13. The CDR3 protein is CSTRQGALPGTQYF. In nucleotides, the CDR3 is TGCAGCACCCGACAGGGGGCCCTCCCGGGGACCCAGTACTTC.

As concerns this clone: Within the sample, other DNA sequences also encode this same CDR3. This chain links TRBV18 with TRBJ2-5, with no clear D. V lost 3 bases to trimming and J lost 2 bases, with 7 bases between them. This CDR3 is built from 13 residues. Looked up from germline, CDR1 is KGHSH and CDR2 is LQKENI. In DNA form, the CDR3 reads TGTGCCAGCTCACCCCTTGGGCAAGAGACCCAGTACTTC. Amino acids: CASSPLGQETQYF.

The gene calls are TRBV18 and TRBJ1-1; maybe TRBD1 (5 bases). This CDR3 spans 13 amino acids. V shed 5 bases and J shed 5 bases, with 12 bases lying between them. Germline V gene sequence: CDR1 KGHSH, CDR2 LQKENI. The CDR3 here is CASSGFGGTEAFF. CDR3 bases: TGTGCCAGCTCAGGTTTTGGGGGAACTGAAGCTTTCTTT.